Listed below are T cell receptor beta chains from one sample, sequenced in a study of OX40 agonist ivuxolimab in advanced cancers. TCRdb's copy holds only in-frame clones and misses some; the assay was immunoSEQ multiplex PCR. The sample includes tens of thousands of clones, roughly 91% of them seen just once. This specimen consisted of CD4+ or CD8+ T cells sorted from blood, obtained in a trial of the OX40 agonist ivuxolimab. All receptors derive from an adult with an advanced solid tumor such as melanoma, head and neck, liver or kidney cancer. Each CDR3 is given with its conserved first and last residue.

v_gene	CDR3aa
TRBV19	CASSNGAWVNSNQPQHF
TRBV19	CASSIKQARRNQPQHF
TRBV5-1	CASSFPIQGSGMYEQYF
TRBV7-2	CASSEAGQFSYEQYF
TRBV7-2	CASSLAGPRGHEGEQFF
TRBV7-3	CASSPSRGRGPTDTQYF
TRBV18	CASSPRGQTNEQFF
TRBV5-1	CASSPTGQGKTEAFF
TRBV28	CASSSVFLTGVGETQYF
TRBV4-1	CASSQGETRRETQYF
TRBV7-6	CASSLGPGAKNTEAFF
TRBV7-2	CASSFIGQGTEAFF
TRBV5-1	CASSPAAGAYNEQFF
TRBV5-8	CASSLAIGQGATGELFF
TRBV18	CASSPPSGANVLTF
TRBV5-6	CASSLDPSAIRSTDTQYF
TRBV7-9	CASSAGRGMGRNEQFF
TRBV30	CAWSGGAGNEQYF
TRBV5-5	CASSPLGPPGYGYTF
TRBV30	CAWSSTRLGNQPQHF
TRBV10-1	CASSVGQGNEKLFF
TRBV7-9	CASSLGSGSQYF
TRBV12-2	CASRLPSTGTSERVDTQYF
TRBV30	CAWNPGQVHVGELFF
TRBV30	CAWSPPGTGEGYTF
TRBV19	CASSIRRHQETQYF
TRBV18	CASSPIRGGGETQYF
TRBV10-3	CAIRREGGSTEAFF
TRBV5-6	CASSPEQGAMNTEAFF
TRBV28	CASSWDSSNQPQHF
TRBV27	CASSGRWGTEAFF
TRBV9	CASSGDRAETQYF
TRBV9	CASSASTSGGARYNEQFF
TRBV2	CASSLSQGREEKLFF
TRBV21-1	CASSIVGSSYNSPLHF
TRBV7-8	CASSPGGTHSGYTF
TRBV5-4	CASMVRTSGGYEQYF
TRBV11-2	CASSFLPGASAPTDTQYF
TRBV11-2	CASSSLLSGAKKETQYF
TRBV7-9	CASSPGHLRRSPLHF
TRBV19	CASSTRLAGGRDTQYF
TRBV6-5	CASRKDSVYNSPLHF
TRBV5-1	CASSLGSRGQNNEQFF
TRBV19	CASSIGQNSNQPQHF
TRBV6-1	CASSEEEQYF
TRBV11-2	CASSSRGVLAKNIQYF
TRBV4-1	CASKKSYGDRGDRSGNTIYF
TRBV4-1	CASSQDRVSGGYTF
TRBV21-1	CASTKEGTDRCCAVDEQYF